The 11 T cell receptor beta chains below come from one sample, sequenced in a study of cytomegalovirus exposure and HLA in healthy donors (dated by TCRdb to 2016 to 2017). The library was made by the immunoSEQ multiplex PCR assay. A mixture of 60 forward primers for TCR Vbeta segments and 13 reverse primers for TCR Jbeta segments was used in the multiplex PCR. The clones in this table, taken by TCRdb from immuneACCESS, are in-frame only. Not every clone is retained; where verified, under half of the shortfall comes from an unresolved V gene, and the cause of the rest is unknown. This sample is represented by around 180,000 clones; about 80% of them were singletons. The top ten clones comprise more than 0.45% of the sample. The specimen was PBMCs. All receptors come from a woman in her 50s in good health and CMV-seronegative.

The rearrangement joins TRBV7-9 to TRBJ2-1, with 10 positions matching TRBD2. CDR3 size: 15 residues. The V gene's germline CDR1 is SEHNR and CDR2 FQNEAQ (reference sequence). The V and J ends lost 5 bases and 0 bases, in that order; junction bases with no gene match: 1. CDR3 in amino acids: CASSPSGGSYNEQFF. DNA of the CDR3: TGTGCCAGCAGCCCTAGCGGGGGCTCCTACAATGAGCAGTTCTTC. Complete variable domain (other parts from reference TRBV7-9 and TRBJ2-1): DTGVSQNPRHKITKRGQNVTFRCDPISEHNRLYWYRQTLGQGPEFLTYFQNEAQLEKSRLLSDRFSAERPKGSFSTLEIQRTEQGDSAMYLCASSPSGGSYNEQFFGPGTRLTVL.

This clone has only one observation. The chain's CDR3 is CASSPGGKNTEAFF. As DNA, the CDR3 is TGTGCCAGCAGCCCAGGGGGAAAGAACACTGAAGCTTTCTTT. The rearrangement joins TRBV7-3 to TRBJ1-1; TRBD1 aligns across 7 bases. The V gene end was trimmed by 5 bases and the J gene end by 1 base; junction bases not matched to a gene: 4. Per the germline V gene, CDR1 is SGHTA and CDR2 is FQGTGA. This CDR3 spans 14 amino acids.

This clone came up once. CDR3 bases: TGTGCCAGCAGCTTAAAGGGTTTTGTTGAGGGGGCTGAAGCTTTCTTT. Its protein product is CASSLKGFVEGAEAFF. V usage is TRBV7-3 and J usage is TRBJ1-1; tentatively, D is TRBD1 (6 bases). The CDR3 sequence is 16 residues long. V lost 1 base, J lost 6 bases, and 18 bases lay in between. Per germline, CDR1 SGHTA and CDR2 FQGTGA.

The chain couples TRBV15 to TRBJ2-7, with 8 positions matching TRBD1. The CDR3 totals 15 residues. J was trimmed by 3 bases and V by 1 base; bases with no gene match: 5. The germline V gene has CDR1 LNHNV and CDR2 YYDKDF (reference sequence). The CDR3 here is CATSRVQGANYEQYF. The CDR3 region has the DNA TGTGCCACCAGCAGAGTGCAGGGGGCAAACTACGAGCAGTACTTC.

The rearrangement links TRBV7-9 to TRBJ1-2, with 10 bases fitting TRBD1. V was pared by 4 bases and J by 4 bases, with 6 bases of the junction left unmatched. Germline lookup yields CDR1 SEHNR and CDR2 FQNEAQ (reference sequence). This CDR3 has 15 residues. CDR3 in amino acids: CASSSGQGFGYGYTF. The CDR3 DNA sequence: TGTGCCAGCAGCTCGGGACAGGGGTTCGGCTATGGCTACACCTTC.

The CDR3 coding sequence is TGTGCCAGCAGCCCTCGATTAAGCGGGAGGGCCTCCTACGAGCAGTACTTC. This encodes CASSPRLSGRASYEQYF. The chain uses TRBV7-6 and TRBJ2-7, with TRBD2 matching 10 bases. CDR3 size: 17 residues. V was clipped by 5 bases and J by 0 bases; unmatched bases: 10. CDR1 and CDR2 from the germline V gene are SGHVS and FNYEAQ.

In nucleotides, the CDR3 is TGTGCCAGCAGGTTGACAGAGAACACCGGGGAGCTGTTTTTT. The encoded protein is CASRLTENTGELFF. The V and J genes are TRBV7-3 and TRBJ2-2; maybe TRBD1 (5 bases). The CDR3 runs 14 residues. V lost 6 bases and J lost 1, with 9 bases in between. Germline V gives CDR1 SGHTA, CDR2 FQGTGA.

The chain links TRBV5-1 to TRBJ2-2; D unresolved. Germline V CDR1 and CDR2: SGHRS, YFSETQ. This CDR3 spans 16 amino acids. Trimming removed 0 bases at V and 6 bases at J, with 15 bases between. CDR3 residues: CASSLAPAPAAGELFF. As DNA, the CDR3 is TGCGCCAGCAGCTTGGCCCCAGCGCCGGCGGCCGGGGAGCTGTTTTTT.

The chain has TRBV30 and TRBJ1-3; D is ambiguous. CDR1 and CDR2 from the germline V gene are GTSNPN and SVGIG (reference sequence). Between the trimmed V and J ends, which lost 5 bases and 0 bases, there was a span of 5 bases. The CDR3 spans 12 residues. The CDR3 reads CAWSSSGNTIYF. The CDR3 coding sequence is TGTGCCTGGTCCAGCTCTGGAAACACCATATATTTT.

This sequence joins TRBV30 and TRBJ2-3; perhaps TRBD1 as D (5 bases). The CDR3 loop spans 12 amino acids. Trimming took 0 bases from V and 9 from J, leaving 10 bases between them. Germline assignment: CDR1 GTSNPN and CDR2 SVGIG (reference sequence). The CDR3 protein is CAWSVRGSTQYF. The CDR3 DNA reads TGTGCCTGGAGTGTAAGGGGTAGCACGCAGTATTTT. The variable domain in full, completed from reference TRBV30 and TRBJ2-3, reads SQTIHQWPATLVQPVGSPLSLECTVEGTSNPNLYWYRQAAGRGLQLLFYSVGIGQISSEVPQNLSASRPQDRQFILSSKKLLLSDSGFYLCAWSVRGSTQYFGPGTRLTVL.

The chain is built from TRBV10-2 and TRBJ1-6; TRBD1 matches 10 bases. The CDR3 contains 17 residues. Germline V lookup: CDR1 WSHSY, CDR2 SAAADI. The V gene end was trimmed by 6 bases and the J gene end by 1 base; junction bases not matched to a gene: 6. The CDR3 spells CASSADRGPSYNSPLHF. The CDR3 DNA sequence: TGCGCCAGCAGCGCCGACAGGGGGCCGTCCTATAATTCACCCCTCCACTTT.